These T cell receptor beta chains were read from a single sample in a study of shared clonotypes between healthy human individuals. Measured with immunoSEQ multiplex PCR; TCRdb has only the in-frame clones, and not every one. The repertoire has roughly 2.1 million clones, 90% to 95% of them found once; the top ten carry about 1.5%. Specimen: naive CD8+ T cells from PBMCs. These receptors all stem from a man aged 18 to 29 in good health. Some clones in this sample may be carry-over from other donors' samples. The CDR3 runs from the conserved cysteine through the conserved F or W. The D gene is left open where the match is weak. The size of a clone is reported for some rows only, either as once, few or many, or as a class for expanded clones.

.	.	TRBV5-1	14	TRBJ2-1	CASSIPGHYNEQFF	TGCGCCAGCAGCATACCGGGACACTACAATGAGCAGTTCTTC
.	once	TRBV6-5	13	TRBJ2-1	CASRGGWSNEQFF	TGTGCCAGCAGGGGGGGTTGGAGCAATGAGCAGTTCTTC
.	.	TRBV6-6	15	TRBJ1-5	CASSYSRVYNQPQHF	TGTGCCAGCAGTTACTCCCGGGTCTACAATCAGCCCCAGCATTTT
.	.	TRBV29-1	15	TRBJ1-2	CSVEQGMGGNYGYTF	TGCAGCGTTGAACAAGGGATGGGGGGTAACTATGGCTACACCTTC
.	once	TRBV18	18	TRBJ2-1	CASSTLSGQFSSYNEQFF	TGTGCCAGCTCAACTTTAAGTGGTCAGTTTAGCTCCTACAATGAGCAGTTCTTC
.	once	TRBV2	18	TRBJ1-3	CASSERDIIAKGQNTIYF	TGTGCCAGCAGTGAACGGGACATAATCGCAAAGGGCCAAAACACCATATATTTT
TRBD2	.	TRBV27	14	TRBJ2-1	CASSLLLAGAEQFF	TGTGCCAGCAGTTTGCTACTAGCGGGAGCTGAGCAGTTCTTC
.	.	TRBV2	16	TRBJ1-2	CASSEAPRELNYGYTF	TGTGCCAGCAGTGAAGCGCCCCGGGAATTGAACTATGGCTACACCTTC
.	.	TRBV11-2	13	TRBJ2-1	CASSPLPGDEQFF	TGTGCCAGCAGCCCACTGCCCGGGGATGAGCAGTTCTTC
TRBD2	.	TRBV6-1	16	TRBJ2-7	CASSESGGAWSYEQYF	TGTGCCAGCAGTGAATCCGGGGGGGCATGGTCCTACGAGCAGTACTTC
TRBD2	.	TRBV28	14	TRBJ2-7	CASSLTSGLYEQYF	TGTGCCAGCAGTTTAACTAGCGGACTCTACGAGCAGTACTTC
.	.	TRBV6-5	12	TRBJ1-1	CASSSDSTEAFF	TGTGCCAGCAGCTCGGACTCCACTGAAGCTTTCTTT
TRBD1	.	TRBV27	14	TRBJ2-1	CASQGQGDYNEQFF	TGTGCCAGCCAAGGACAGGGGGATTACAATGAGCAGTTCTTC
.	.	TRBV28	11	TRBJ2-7	CASRRAYEQYF	TGTGCCAGCAGGAGGGCCTACGAGCAGTACTTC
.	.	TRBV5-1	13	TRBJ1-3	CASSPRPGNTIYF	TGCGCCAGCAGCCCCCGACCCGGAAACACCATATATTTT
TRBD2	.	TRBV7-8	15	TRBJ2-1	CASSFSGNYVNEQFF	TGTGCCAGCAGCTTTAGCGGGAACTATGTGAATGAGCAGTTCTTC
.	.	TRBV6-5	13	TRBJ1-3	CASLTATGNTIYF	TGTGCCAGCCTCACCGCTACTGGAAACACCATATATTTT
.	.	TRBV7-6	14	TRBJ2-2	CASSLDFAKGELFF	TGTGCCAGCAGCTTAGACTTTGCTAAAGGGGAGCTGTTTTTT
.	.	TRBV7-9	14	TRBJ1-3	CASSLAGPRATIYF	TGTGCCAGCAGCTTAGCCGGACCCAGAGCCACCATATATTTT
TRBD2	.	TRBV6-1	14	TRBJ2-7	CASGGSGSGYEQYF	TGTGCCAGCGGGGGTAGCGGGAGCGGCTACGAGCAGTACTTC